Following are 26 T cell receptor beta chains from one sample sequenced in a study of OX40 agonist ivuxolimab in advanced cancers. The assay was immunoSEQ multiplex PCR, and TCRdb's table has in-frame clones only and misses some. The sample holds 80,000 to 100,000 clones, just over 90% seen once. The sample in question was CD4+ or CD8+ T cells sorted from blood, obtained in a trial of the OX40 agonist ivuxolimab. Receptor source: an adult with an advanced solid tumor such as melanoma, head and neck, liver or kidney cancer.

This clone was counted a few times. J is TRBJ1-5 and V is TRBV6-4, with D hard to call. This CDR3 comprises 13 residues. Germline V gene sequence: CDR1 MRHNA, CDR2 SNTAGT. With 3 bases removed from V and 4 bases from J, the gap between germline ends came to 7 bases. The CDR3 protein is CASSELENQPQHF. CDR3 DNA: TGTGCCAGCAGTGAACTAGAAAATCAGCCCCAGCATTTT.

This clone has a single count. The chain couples TRBV6-1 to TRBJ2-5; D is possibly TRBD1 (6 bases). CDR3 size: 14 residues. The V end lost 6 bases, the J end lost 7 bases, and 18 bases lay between the germline ends. Per germline, CDR1 MNHNS and CDR2 SASEGT. The CDR3, as DNA: TGTGCCAGCAGGGCCCGGACAGCGACCCCGACCCAGTACTTC. It codes for CASRARTATPTQYF.

This clone appeared a single time. The chain couples TRBV5-1 to TRBJ2-5; no clear D. The germline V and J ends were trimmed by 7 bases and 5 bases, with 15 bases remaining between them. Germline V gives CDR1 SGHRS, CDR2 YFSETQ. The length of the CDR3 is 13 residues. For the CDR3, the DNA is TGCGCCAGCCGCTCGTCGGCGCGCGAGACCCAGTACTTC. This encodes CASRSSARETQYF. Full variable domain (rest looked up from reference TRBV5-1 and TRBJ2-5): KAGVTQTPRYLIKTRGQQVTLSCSPISGHRSVSWYQQTPGQGLQFLFEYFSETQRNKGNFPGRFSGRQFSNSRSEMNVSTLELGDSALYLCASRSSARETQYFGPGTRLLVL.

This chain uses TRBV6-1 with TRBJ1-2, with unresolved D. CDR1 is MNHNS and CDR2 is SASEGT in the germline V gene. V was cut by 6 bases and J by 2 bases, with 10 bases left in between. The length of the CDR3 is 13 residues. The CDR3, as DNA: TGTGCCAGCAGCTCTCGGGAAAACTATGGCTACACCTTC. This encodes CASSSRENYGYTF.

The J gene is TRBJ1-6, the V gene TRBV5-1, with 9 bases lining up with TRBD1. CDR1 is SGHRS, CDR2 YFSETQ, per germline. This CDR3 spans 16 amino acids. V gave up 3 bases and J gave up 7 bases; unmatched junction bases: 8. CDR3 DNA sequence: TGCGCCAGCAGCTCACTGCCGGGACAGGGAAATTCACCCCTCCACTTT. This gives the protein CASSSLPGQGNSPLHF.

The chain employs TRBV10-3 and TRBJ2-7; 9 bases agree with TRBD1. The germline V gene has CDR1 ENHRY and CDR2 SYGVKD. CDR3 size: 14 residues. The ends lost 6 bases at V and 3 bases at J; junction bases unmatched: 6. The CDR3 DNA is TGTGCCATCAGCACGGGACAGGGTCTCTACGAGCAGTACTTC. It yields the protein CAISTGQGLYEQYF.

The rearrangement uses TRBV19 and TRBJ2-6, with a possible D match to TRBD1 (6 bases). The ends were cut back, 4 bases at V and 4 bases at J, with 8 bases in the middle. The germline V gene has CDR1 LNHDA and CDR2 SQIVND (reference sequence). This CDR3 spans 14 amino acids. The CDR3 sequence is CASSTGVGANVLTF. The CDR3 DNA reads as TGTGCCAGTAGTACAGGGGTGGGGGCCAACGTCCTGACTTTC.

The rearrangement uses TRBV19 and TRBJ1-6, with D hard to call. The CDR3 loop spans 14 amino acids. V shed 2 bases and J shed 6 bases, with 8 bases lying between them. The germline V gene has CDR1 LNHDA and CDR2 SQIVND (reference sequence). The CDR3 region is CASSILGSNSPLHF. The CDR3 DNA sequence: TGTGCCAGTAGTATACTAGGGAGTAATTCACCCCTCCACTTT.

V is TRBV6-5 and J is TRBJ2-1; 7 nucleotides align to TRBD2. The CDR3 spans 13 residues. V was clipped by 5 bases and J by 8 bases; unmatched bases: 6. The germline gives CDR1 MNHEY, CDR2 SVGAGI. The CDR3 sequence is CASSSTSVDEQFF. CDR3 DNA: TGTGCCAGCAGTAGCACTAGCGTCGATGAGCAGTTCTTC.

The rearrangement joins TRBV19 to TRBJ2-3, with D perhaps matching TRBD1 (5 bases). The V and J ends lost 3 bases and 0 bases respectively, with 13 bases between them. The CDR3 covers 16 residues. Germline V gene lookup returns CDR1 LNHDA and CDR2 SQIVND (reference sequence). Written as DNA, the CDR3 is TGTGCCAGTAGTATTACAGGTCGGCCTAGCACAGATACGCAGTATTTT. Translation: CASSITGRPSTDTQYF.

The CDR3 sequence: CSVSEGNSPLHF. CDR3 bases: TGCAGCGTTTCCGAGGGAAATTCACCCCTCCACTTT. The chain combines TRBV29-1 with TRBJ1-6; D gene ambiguous. Per the germline V gene, CDR1 is SQVTM and CDR2 is ANQGSEA. The CDR3 runs 12 residues. V lost 5 bases and J lost 7, with 9 bases in between.

The CDR3: CAWSGIRGEKLFF. The CDR3 DNA follows: TGTGCCTGGAGTGGAATCCGCGGTGAAAAACTGTTTTTT. The chain combines TRBV30 with TRBJ1-4; D gene uncertain. Trimming stripped 1 base from V and 7 bases from J, with 10 bases between. This CDR3 comprises 13 residues. The germline V gene has CDR1 GTSNPN and CDR2 SVGIG (reference sequence).

DNA of the CDR3: TGTGCCAGCAGCTTAGGCCAGAACACTGAAGCTTTCTTT. It yields the protein CASSLGQNTEAFF. The chain employs TRBV7-8 and TRBJ1-1; no firm D call. Germline CDR1 SGHVS, CDR2 FQNEAQ. The germline V and J ends were trimmed by 1 base and 1 base, with 4 bases remaining between them. The CDR3 runs 13 residues. Looking up the rest from reference TRBV7-8 and TRBJ1-1 gives the full variable domain: GAGVSQSPRYKVAKRGQDVALRCDPISGHVSLFWYQQALGQGPEFLTYFQNEAQLDKSGLPSDRFFAERPEGSVSTLKIQRTQQEDSAVYLCASSLGQNTEAFFGQGTRLTVV.

As concerns this clone: The sample contains more than one DNA sequence encoding this CDR3. The chain joins TRBV6-1 to TRBJ2-7; D gene uncertain. Germline values: CDR1 MNHNS, CDR2 SASEGT. V gave up 6 bases and J gave up 4 bases, with 7 bases separating them. The CDR3 runs 11 residues. The CDR3 bases are TGTGCCAGCAGCCCCCTTTACGAGCAGTACTTC. This gives the protein CASSPLYEQYF.

The CDR3 nucleotides read TGTGCCAGCAGCGTCTCCTACGAGCAGTACTTC. This encodes CASSVSYEQYF. The chain couples TRBV11-3 to TRBJ2-7; D not resolved. The germline V gene encodes CDR1 SGHNT and CDR2 YENEEA. V lost 5 bases and J 0 bases, leaving 2 bases between the germline ends. The CDR3 runs 11 residues. Filled out from reference TRBV11-3 and TRBJ2-7, the complete variable domain reads EAGVVQSPRYKIIEKKQPVAFWCNPISGHNTLYWYLQNLGQGPELLIRYENEEAVDDSQLPKDRFSAERLKGVDSTLKIQPAELGDSAVYLCASSVSYEQYFGPGTRLTVT.

This clone is a singleton in its sample. The chain links TRBV21-1 to TRBJ1-4. TRBV21-1 has pseudogene status. The length of the CDR3 is 19 residues. DNA of the CDR3: TGTGCCAGCAGCAAAGATTATCGCGCTCTCCGAGGCCTTAATGAAAAACTGTTTTTT. It encodes CASSKDYRALRGLNEKLFF.

The chain combines TRBV6-1 with TRBJ2-7; a weak D match, TRBD2 (5 bases). V was cut by 7 bases and J by 6 bases, with 16 bases left in between. CDR1 and CDR2 from the germline V gene are MNHNS and SASEGT. There are 13 residues in the CDR3. The CDR3 region is CASTTTERSEQYF. The CDR3 DNA reads as TGTGCCAGCACCACTACGGAGCGGAGCGAGCAGTACTTC.

The rearrangement joins TRBV27 to TRBJ1-5; TRBD1 agrees at 7 bases. The CDR3 runs to 16 residues. Germline V gene lookup returns CDR1 MNHEY and CDR2 SMNVEV (reference sequence). Germline trimming cut 3 bases from V and 0 bases from J; bases unmatched to any gene: 5. The CDR3 DNA follows: TGTGCCAGCAGTTTTTCCGGGACAGCTAGCAATCAGCCCCAGCATTTT. It codes for CASSFSGTASNQPQHF.

The CDR3 coding sequence is TGCGCCAGCAGTGAGTCCGGGACAGGGGATAACTATGGCTACACCTTC. Residues: CASSESGTGDNYGYTF. This chain uses TRBV10-2 with TRBJ1-2, with TRBD1 matching 10 bases. Per germline, CDR1 WSHSY and CDR2 SAAADI. Unmatched junction bases numbered 2, after V lost 0 bases and J lost 1 base. The CDR3 loop spans 16 amino acids.

The chain carries TRBV27 and TRBJ1-5; D is ambiguous. The CDR3 runs to 13 residues. Germline V CDR1 and CDR2: MNHEY, SMNVEV (reference sequence). With 4 bases removed from V and 2 bases from J, the gap between germline ends came to 6 bases. CDR3 residues: CASSWQGNQPQHF. Here the CDR3 DNA reads TGTGCCAGCAGTTGGCAGGGCAATCAGCCCCAGCATTTT.

The CDR3 nucleotides read TGTGCCATCCGGGGACAGGGCCACGAGCAGTACTTC. It yields the protein CAIRGQGHEQYF. The chain combines TRBV10-3 with TRBJ2-7; 9 bases match TRBD1. Losses at the gene ends were 8 bases for V and 5 bases for J; bases not matched to a gene: 4. CDR1 is ENHRY, CDR2 SYGVKD, per germline. This CDR3 comprises 12 residues.

V and J are TRBV15 and TRBJ2-6, with a possible D match to TRBD1 (6 bases). Trimming stripped 3 bases from V and 1 base from J, with 13 bases between. Germline-derived CDR1 and CDR2 are LNHNV and YYDKDF (reference sequence). The CDR3 is made up of 17 amino acids. Here the CDR3 reads CATSRDSQLSGANVLTF. CDR3 sequence (DNA): TGTGCCACCAGCAGGGACAGCCAATTATCTGGGGCCAACGTCCTGACTTTC. Looking up the rest from reference TRBV15 and TRBJ2-6 gives the full variable domain: DAMVIQNPRYQVTQFGKPVTLSCSQTLNHNVMYWYQQKSSQAPKLLFHYYDKDFNNEADTPDNFQSRRPNTSFCFLDIRSPGLGDTAMYLCATSRDSQLSGANVLTFGAGSRLTVL.

V gene TRBV9 combines with J gene TRBJ2-4; the D call may be TRBD1 or TRBD2 (5 bases each). CDR3 size: 14 residues. The germline CDR1 and CDR2 sequences are SGDLS and YYNGEE. Trimming took 4 bases from V and 2 from J, leaving 10 bases between them. The CDR3 nucleotides are TGTGCCAGCAGCCCGGGGCTTACCAAAAACATTCAGTACTTC. Its translation is CASSPGLTKNIQYF.

The chain's CDR3 is CASIRGDDSNYGYTF. The CDR3 DNA reads TGTGCCAGCATCAGGGGGGATGACAGTAACTATGGCTACACCTTC. This rearrangement joins TRBV6-1 to TRBJ1-2; TRBD1 matches 7 bases. After removal of 7 bases from V and 1 base from J, the junction contained 9 bases not matched to a gene. The CDR3 loop spans 15 amino acids. Germline values: CDR1 MNHNS, CDR2 SASEGT.

This sequence joins TRBV5-1 and TRBJ2-1; 8 bases are a match to TRBD1. Germline assignment: CDR1 SGHRS and CDR2 YFSETQ. CDR3 size: 15 residues. J lost 2 bases, V lost 4 bases, and 5 bases had no gene match. DNA for the CDR3: TGCGCCAGCAGCCTCGGGACAGGCCCCTACAATGAGCAGTTCTTC. Translating gives CASSLGTGPYNEQFF.

The rearrangement links TRBV5-6 to TRBJ2-6; D is unclear. Germline V gene data show CDR1 as SGHDT and CDR2 as YYEEEE. V was shortened by 1 base and J by 0 bases, with 5 bases between the two germline ends. This CDR3 spans 15 amino acids. CDR3: CASSLQSSGANVLTF. CDR3 sequence (DNA): TGTGCCAGCAGCTTGCAGAGCTCTGGGGCCAACGTCCTGACTTTC. Drawing the rest from reference TRBV5-6 and TRBJ2-6, the complete variable domain is DAGVTQSPTHLIKTRGQQVTLRCSPKSGHDTVSWYQQALGQGPQFIFQYYEEEERQRGNFPDRFSGHQFPNYSSELNVNALLLGDSALYLCASSLQSSGANVLTFGAGSRLTVL.